A selection of T cell receptor beta chains follows, all from one sample in a study of response to subunit inactivated influenza vaccine. Each CDR3 protein is one row after TCRdb ran MiXCR on the RT-PCR reads. Of 450,000 to 550,000 distinct CDR3 sequences in the sample, approximately 24% were seen once. Sequencing was performed on CD4+ T cells sorted from PBMCs, taken approximately 5 days after vaccination. These receptor sequences come from a man aged 50 to 60 who received an inactivated influenza vaccine. The CDR3 runs from the conserved cysteine through the conserved F or W. A D gene is named only where the DNA matches it firmly. Only part of the rows carry a size: once, few, many, or a class if the clone is expanded.

j_call | d_call | clone_size | v_call | cdr3_aa | cdr3_nt
TRBJ2-7 | NA | NA | TRBV20-1 | CSASLTTSYEQYF | TGCAGTGCTTCATTAACAACCTCCTACGAGCAGTACTTC
TRBJ2-7 | NA | many | TRBV28 | CASGWGGRSYEQYF | TGTGCCAGCGGGTGGGGGGGGCGATCCTACGAGCAGTACTTC
TRBJ1-5 | NA | NA | TRBV6-2/TRBV6-3 | CASQTRYYQPQHF | TGTGCCAGCCAAACCCGGTACTATCAGCCCCAGCATTTT
TRBJ2-6 | NA | NA | TRBV6-2/TRBV6-3 | CASSDNGRGSGANVLTF | TGTGCCAGCAGTGACAACGGACGGGGCTCTGGGGCCAACGTCCTGACTTTC
TRBJ2-5 | TRBD2 | NA | TRBV15 | CATSPGTSGGRETQYF | TGTGCCACCAGCCCGGGCACTAGCGGGGGTCGGGAGACCCAGTACTTC
TRBJ2-1 | NA | few | TRBV28 | CASSLRSSGGSYNEQFF | TGTGCCAGCAGTCTACGATCCTCCGGGGGCTCCTACAATGAGCAGTTCTTC
TRBJ2-1 | NA | few | TRBV6-2/TRBV6-3 | CASSSLGFEQFF | TGTGCCAGCAGTTCACTGGGTTTTGAGCAGTTCTTC
TRBJ2-3 | TRBD1 | NA | TRBV15 | CATKRGQGVTDTQYF | TGTGCCACCAAGAGGGGACAGGGTGTTACAGATACGCAGTATTTT
TRBJ2-7 | NA | few | TRBV28 | CASSSSVRISYEQYF | TGTGCCAGCAGTTCCTCGGTGAGGATCTCCTACGAGCAGTACTTC
TRBJ1-4 | NA | NA | TRBV5-1 | CASSATGKANEKLFF | TGCGCCAGCAGCGCTACCGGGAAAGCTAATGAAAAACTGTTTTTT
TRBJ1-6 | NA | NA | TRBV6-1 | CASRPRGVDSPLHF | TGTGCCAGCAGGCCCCGGGGCGTAGATTCACCCCTCCACTTT
TRBJ2-1 | NA | NA | TRBV6-2/TRBV6-3 | CASSLMGGPYNEQFF | TGTGCCAGCAGTTTGATGGGGGGGCCATACAATGAGCAGTTCTTC
TRBJ2-7 | NA | NA | TRBV6-2/TRBV6-3 | CASSYSGTKGEQYF | TGTGCCAGCAGTTACTCCGGGACAAAAGGCGAGCAGTACTTC
TRBJ1-1 | NA | NA | TRBV20-1 | CSARDAAKVTEAFF | TGCAGTGCTAGAGATGCGGCAAAGGTCACTGAAGCTTTCTTT
TRBJ1-1 | NA | many | TRBV6-2/TRBV6-3 | CASSYSTRGRSMNTEAFF | TGTGCCAGCAGTTACTCGACTAGAGGGCGATCCATGAACACTGAAGCTTTCTTT
TRBJ2-7 | NA | many | TRBV28 | CASSSHYEQYF | TGTGCCAGCAGTTCCCACTACGAGCAGTACTTC
TRBJ2-3 | TRBD2 | NA | TRBV20-1 | CSARDLGLVPDTQYF | TGCAGTGCTAGGGATCTCGGACTAGTCCCAGATACGCAGTATTTT
TRBJ2-7 | TRBD2 | NA | TRBV20-1 | CSATAGPQKYEQYF | TGCAGTGCTACAGCGGGACCGCAAAAGTACGAGCAGTACTTC
TRBJ2-7 | NA | NA | TRBV15 | CATSRAPPGEQYF | TGTGCCACCAGTAGAGCGCCACCGGGAGAGCAGTACTTC
TRBJ2-1 | NA | few | TRBV7-9 | CASSLYLDGHEQFF | TGTGCCAGCAGCTTATATCTAGACGGCCATGAGCAGTTCTTC
TRBJ2-6 | NA | few | TRBV28 | CASSSSYNRAVGSGANVLTF | TGTGCCAGCAGTTCCTCCTACAACAGGGCCGTGGGCTCTGGGGCCAACGTCCTGACTTTC
TRBJ2-1 | TRBD2 | few | TRBV4-1 | CASSQLAGGIPYNEQFF | TGCGCCAGCAGCCAGCTAGCGGGAGGTATCCCCTACAATGAGCAGTTCTTC
TRBJ1-5 | NA | NA | TRBV7-8 | CASSPRTVSNQPQHF | TGTGCCAGCAGCCCCCGGACAGTTAGCAATCAGCCCCAGCATTTT
TRBJ2-7 | TRBD2 | few | TRBV7-2 | CASSSRGLAGGYEQYF | TGTGCCAGCAGCTCGAGGGGGCTAGCGGGGGGATACGAGCAGTACTTC
TRBJ2-3 | NA | NA | TRBV7-9 | CASSLMWSTDTQYF | TGTGCCAGCAGCTTGATGTGGAGCACAGATACGCAGTATTTT
TRBJ2-1 | TRBD1 | NA | TRBV6-2/TRBV6-3 | CASGTGGAYNEQFF | TGTGCCAGCGGGACAGGGGGCGCCTACAATGAGCAGTTCTTC
TRBJ1-1 | NA | NA | TRBV4-3 | CASSQDWTEGRTEAFF | TGCGCCAGCAGCCAAGATTGGACAGAAGGGAGAACTGAAGCTTTCTTT
TRBJ2-3 | NA | NA | TRBV20-1 | CSARVGLLNTQYF | TGCAGTGCTAGAGTCGGCCTACTGAATACGCAGTATTTT
TRBJ2-7 | TRBD2 | NA | TRBV4-1 | CASSQDRTRRGGGYYEQYF | TGCGCCAGCAGCCAAGATCGGACTAGGCGTGGCGGAGGTTACTACGAGCAGTACTTC
TRBJ2-7 | TRBD1 | NA | TRBV12-3/TRBV12-4 | CASSARTGGEQYF | TGTGCCAGCAGTGCCAGGACAGGGGGCGAGCAGTACTTC
TRBJ2-7 | TRBD1 | NA | TRBV20-1 | CSAPNRGRGEQYF | TGCAGTGCTCCAAACAGGGGAAGGGGCGAGCAGTACTTC
TRBJ2-4 | NA | NA | TRBV6-1 | CASSQMGAKNIQYF | TGTGCCAGCAGCCAGATGGGAGCCAAAAACATTCAGTACTTC
TRBJ1-6 | TRBD1 | NA | TRBV20-1 | CSARTGTGGYNSPLHF | TGCAGTGCTAGAACCGGGACAGGGGGATATAATTCACCCCTCCACTTT
TRBJ2-7 | NA | NA | TRBV7-2 | CASSLGASRVWAYEQYF | TGTGCCAGCAGCTTAGGAGCGTCCCGAGTTTGGGCCTACGAGCAGTACTTC
TRBJ2-1 | NA | NA | TRBV7-9 | CASSLGAASGNEQFF | TGTGCCAGCAGCTTGGGTGCCGCCTCCGGCAATGAGCAGTTCTTC
TRBJ2-4 | TRBD1 | few | TRBV20-1 | CSASSGQGPKNIQYF | TGCAGTGCTAGCTCGGGACAGGGTCCCAAAAACATTCAGTACTTC
TRBJ2-5 | NA | few | TRBV29-1 | CSAQVGLGETQYF | TGCAGCGCCCAGGTCGGCTTGGGGGAGACCCAGTACTTC
TRBJ1-5 | NA | few | TRBV10-3 | CAISVGLSNQPQHF | TGTGCCATCAGTGTTGGGTTGAGCAATCAGCCCCAGCATTTT
TRBJ2-7 | TRBD1 | few | TRBV12-3/TRBV12-4 | CASRSTGDVHEQYF | TGTGCCAGCAGATCCACAGGGGATGTCCACGAGCAGTACTTC
TRBJ2-7 | TRBD1 | NA | TRBV10-3 | CATLGQGENEQYF | TGTGCCACACTAGGACAGGGAGAAAACGAGCAGTACTTC
TRBJ2-1 | NA | NA | TRBV20-1 | CSARGAAQYYNEQFF | TGCAGTGCTAGAGGCGCGGCCCAATATTACAATGAGCAGTTCTTC
TRBJ1-1 | NA | many | TRBV29-1 | CSVQLSNTEAFF | TGCAGCGTCCAGCTATCAAACACTGAAGCTTTCTTT
TRBJ1-1 | NA | few | TRBV4-3 | CASSPSSGLINTEAFF | TGCGCCAGCAGCCCATCTTCCGGCCTGATCAACACTGAAGCTTTCTTT
TRBJ2-3 | TRBD2 | NA | TRBV20-1 | CSARGSGGRTDTQYF | TGCAGTGCTAGAGGTAGCGGGGGGCGCACAGATACGCAGTATTTT
TRBJ2-3 | NA | NA | TRBV24-1 | CATSVDITDTQYF | TGTGCCACCAGTGTGGATATAACAGATACGCAGTATTTT
TRBJ2-1 | TRBD2 | NA | TRBV6-1 | CASRRLAGLNEQFF | TGTGCCAGCAGGAGACTAGCGGGCCTCAATGAGCAGTTCTTC
TRBJ2-2 | NA | NA | TRBV7-2 | CASSSIGGPGELFF | TGTGCCAGCAGCTCGATAGGAGGGCCCGGGGAGCTGTTTTTT
TRBJ2-2 | NA | NA | TRBV12-3/TRBV12-4 | CAICLARWSGTNTGELFF | TGTGCCATCTGTTTAGCGAGGTGGTCCGGGACGAACACCGGGGAGCTGTTTTTT